A single sample is the source of the 5 T cell receptor beta chains below, sequenced in a study of T-cell reconstitution after alpha-beta-depleted transplantation in children. It was with unique molecular identifiers that the TCRbeta library was prepared. TCRdb independently ran MiXCR on the PCR reads; one entry per CDR3 protein. The table shows fewer than 700,000 distinct CDR3 sequences, with around 13% occurring only once. The material was PBMCs, mostly from graft donor cells, obtained 360 days after TCRalphabeta/CD19-depleted stem cell transplant. The receptors originated from a male patient between 5 and 17 years old who had a stem cell transplant for acute myeloid leukemia, so the T cells may come from the graft donor.

In this sample, this clonotype turned up a few times. Mismatch with germline at one junction end may stem from a read error. This rearrangement joins TRBV20-1 to TRBJ2-6, with a tentative D call TRBD2 (5 bases). Germline V gene sequence: CDR1 DFQATT, CDR2 SNEGSKA (reference sequence). The CDR3 extends over 18 amino acids. The CDR3 sequence: CCARERWERGSGANVLTF. The CDR3 DNA follows: TGCTGTGCTAGAGAGAGGTGGGAGCGAGGGTCTGGGGCCAACGTCCTGACTTTC.

This clonotype was picked up many times. V gene TRBV29-1 combines with J gene TRBJ2-7; TRBD2 aligns across 8 bases. The V gene end was trimmed by 7 bases and the J gene end by 0 bases; junction bases not matched to a gene: 8. The CDR3 runs 14 residues. The germline CDR1 and CDR2 sequences are SQVTM and ANQGSEA. The CDR3 DNA is TGCAGCGCTTGGGGGAGCGGGAGCTCCTACGAGCAGTACTTC. It is translated as CSAWGSGSSYEQYF.

This clonotype was counted a few times. The rearrangement links TRBV4-3 to TRBJ2-2; no clear D gene. There are 14 residues in the CDR3. The V and J ends lost 4 bases and 2 bases respectively, with 8 bases between them. Germline CDR1 and CDR2: LGHNA and YSLEER. CDR3 protein: CASSPGTNTGELFF. DNA for the CDR3: TGCGCCAGCAGCCCTGGTACTAACACCGGGGAGCTGTTTTTT.

This clonotype was detected many times. The gene calls are TRBV6-5 and TRBJ1-1, with TRBD1 as a possible D gene (5 bases). This CDR3 has 15 residues. The germline V and J ends were trimmed by 0 bases and 7 bases, with 15 bases remaining between them. Germline V CDR1 and CDR2: MNHEY, SVGAGI. The CDR3 sequence is CASSYSAWGMDEAFF. The DNA of the CDR3 is TGTGCCAGCAGTTACTCGGCCTGGGGGATGGATGAAGCTTTCTTT.

This clonotype has a handful of counts. The rearrangement uses TRBV12-3 or TRBV12-4 and TRBJ2-2; 13 nucleotides line up with TRBD2. CDR3 length: 18 residues. Trimming cost V 1 base and J 0 bases; bases outside gene matches: 2. CDR3 in DNA: TGTGCCAGCAGTTTAGTGGGGACTAGCGGGACGAACACCGGGGAGCTGTTTTTT. Translation gives CASSLVGTSGTNTGELFF.